Here is one T cell receptor beta chain with its context. Its antigen remains unidentified. Per-base quality was not reported, and no clone a single base away is much larger than it. This sample is part of a study of T cell responses to AZD1222 COVID-19 vaccine (dated by TCRdb to the early 2020s). In terms of the full investigation: A total of approximately 240 trial participants underwent TCR sequencing, of whom under 220 had received two doses of AZD1222 and about 25 had received two doses of the MenACWY control vaccine. Enrollment into the trials was organized by age into subgroups of 18-55, 56-69 and 70-plus years, and those subgroups contained approximately 160, 26 and 62 TCR-sequenced participants, respectively.

This specimen's time point label, interpreted: about 28 days (+/-7) after the second vaccine dose. The treatment or condition label corresponds to: meningococcal conjugate vaccine given as trial control. The vaccinee samples were drawn from two UK trials, COV001 and COV002, one of which was a single-blind randomized controlled phase 2/3 trial testing AZD1222 (ChAdOx1 nCoV-19) in healthy adults. For TCRbeta chain sequencing, PBMC samples were collected from trial participants at day 0 and at day 28 after the second dose. What the authors observed across the whole study: Vaccine-associated CD4 TCRs spanned the whole spike protein, with dominant responses in regions 160-218 and 743-854. Reportedly, close to half of the unique spike-specific TCRs recognized epitopes lying outside the regions that are mutated in the B.1.351 and B.1.1.7 variants. After two AZD1222 doses, spike-specific TCR breadth and depth were significantly higher than at day 0 and than in MenACWY recipients. Conclusions about previously exposed vaccinees are limited because only five to seven AZD1222 recipients were SARS-CoV-2 seropositive at baseline. In the small 56-69-year group, the increase in depth fell short of significance, most likely because of low power. Because no day 14 peak-response samples were available, repertoires were characterized only after the peak T cell response. Most participants were white British and females outnumbered males, and the authors suggested that clonal diversity may have been underestimated.

CDR1 and CDR2 were assigned from the germline V gene as MDHEN and SYDVKM. V is reduced by 3 bases and J by 6 bases, leaving a spacing of 6 bases between them. The CDR3 has 11 amino acids, counting the end cysteine and phenylalanine. Only the CDR3 DNA stays, 33 bases, in frame from base 1. The CDR3 regions of human TCRbeta chains were subjected to immunosequencing. From the authors' description of their analysis: Repertoire TCRs were checked for matches against a reference library of SARS-CoV-2-specific TCRs that had been generated using the MIRA antigen-specificity platform. Breadth meant the fraction of unique TCRs that were SARS-CoV-2-associated, whereas depth meant the fraction of total T cells that were SARS-CoV-2-associated. Using the MIRA data, each spike-specific TCR was assigned both to the spike region to which the TCR was reactive and to a CD4 or CD8 class. Log10-transformed breadth and depth values were compared by one-way ANOVA with Sidak's multiple comparisons tests. TCRdb re-hosts the immuneACCESS table, in-frame sequences only. Its copies lack some clones; in the studies checked, an unresolved V gene accounts for under half of them, and the cause for the rest is not known. D and trimming come from the DNA, and the V and J calls and clone size come from that table. This sample has some 150,000 clones in its table, and roughly 85% of those were observed once. In total, the top ten clones hold about 7.9% of the sample.

This sequence was found in an adult who received the MenACWY meningococcal vaccine as a control. This receptor chain uses TRBV28 and TRBJ2-7, with the D gene not confidently named. The sequencing here drew on peripheral blood, taken 28 days after the second dose of the MenACWY control vaccine. The DNA reads as follows: TGTGCCAGCAGTTTCCAGGTCGAGCAGTACTTC. Its protein product is CASSFQVEQYF.